This T cell receptor (beta chain) comes out of a study of chemoradiotherapy in HPV16-positive cancers. Whole-study findings and limits: HPV-responsive T-cell expansion during chemoradiotherapy was linked to improved recurrence-free survival in HPV16-positive patients.

This clone was detected only once. Its specificity is unknown. Sequenced by immunoSEQ multiplex PCR; TCRdb stores in-frame clones only, minus some. The sample holds approximately 3,500 clones; about four fifths are singletons and the top ten take around 9.1%. Repertoires were sampled repeatedly during chemoradiotherapy. The CDR3 covers 14 residues. Trimming stripped 0 bases from V and 10 bases from J, with 13 bases between. Germline V lookup: CDR1 SGHNT, CDR2 YENEEA. The J gene is TRBJ2-1, the V gene TRBV11-3; D gene ambiguous. The sample consisted of tumor tissue, taken from a patient who underwent chemoradiotherapy. The origin of this receptor is a human donor with HPV-associated anogenital cancer. Here the CDR3 DNA reads TGTGCCAGCAGCTTAGATGCCTACACAGAGGAGCAGTTCTTC. Translation: CASSLDAYTEEQFF.